This T cell receptor beta chain came from a study of blood T cell repertoires in COVID-19 (dated by TCRdb to 2018 to 2020). Regarding the research as a whole: Samples covering the acute and convalescent phases of COVID-19 were provided by collaborators in the United States, Italy and Spain. The material from the prospective study consisted of cDNA or gDNA derived from T cells, B-cell-depleted T cells, or PBMCs. The dataset comprised deeply sampled blood TCRbeta repertoires from subjects exposed to, actively infected with, or recovered from COVID-19. The repertoires were released in a freely available public database meant as a resource for research on the immune response to SARS-CoV-2. The samples were drawn from the first 160 participants of the ongoing ImmuneRACE study and from over 950 subjects provided by 6 global collaborators. A de-identified subject ID, COVID-19 status, age in years and sex were almost always included in the sample metadata. Where available, HLA class I and class II types were taken from metadata supplied by the sample provider and were not determined by assay-based typing. Study-wide conclusions, independent of this receptor: Clinical and demographic metadata were provided uncurated, with the amount varying by source and participant.

This clone was recorded only once. Its specific antigen is unknown. Base qualities are not recorded, but no much larger clone differs from it by a single base. TCRbeta CDR3 regions were amplified from genomic DNA by means of the immunoSEQ Assay, a bias-controlled multiplex PCR. The authors processed their data as follows. Within the assay, amplification of reference gene primers was used to estimate how many nucleated cells each sample contained. Sequence reads were collapsed and filtered to measure the absolute abundance of every unique TCRbeta CDR3 rearrangement. For each sample, productive Simpson clonality was calculated as the square root of Simpson's diversity index over productive rearrangements. TCRdb provides this immuneACCESS table in a form limited to in-frame rearrangements. Some clones are lacking; in checked studies, under half of them reflect an unresolved V gene, and why the rest are absent is not known. The V and J calls and clone size come from that table; D and trimming were worked out from the DNA. Across this sample there are approximately 210,000 clones, with over 75% seen only once. The ten top clones hold 11% of the sample.

The germline V gene provides CDR1 SQVTM and CDR2 ANQGSEA. Taken from cysteine to phenylalanine, the CDR3 has 14 residues. Only the CDR3 DNA stays, 42 bases, in frame from base 1. Trimming leaves V shorter by 5 bases and J shorter by 4 bases, with the junction holding 9 bases beyond the gene matches. One collaborating source in Seattle enrolled patients while the patients were actively infected and followed the patients over time throughout the course of disease. Whole blood was collected in K2EDTA tubes by collaborating institutions according to the institutions' own protocols. Collaborator samples were shipped for TCRbeta analysis as frozen whole blood, isolated PBMCs, or DNA extracted from either sample type.

This clonotype was obtained from a middle-aged man with COVID-19, enrolled during active disease. Recombination connected TRBV29-1 to TRBJ2-7, and 9 junctional nucleotides match TRBD2. The sample taken for sequencing was peripheral blood. The DNA reads TGCAGCGTTACGGCCTCTAGCGGGAAGTACGAGCAGTACTTC. Protein translation: CSVTASSGKYEQYF.